This TCR beta chain came from a study of blood T cell repertoires in COVID-19. Overall study: The samples span acute and convalescent COVID-19 from the United States, Italy and Spain. In each case, the material was cDNA or gDNA derived from T cells, B-cell-depleted T cells, or PBMCs.

This CDR3 has 14 amino acids. Losses at the gene ends were 7 bases for V and 8 bases for J; bases not matched to a gene: 9. Germline CDR1 is MDHEN and CDR2 is SYDVKM. Original data processing: Nucleated cell number was recorded as an estimate derived from reference gene primer amplification. This table comes from immunoSEQ multiplex PCR, and its TCRdb copy is limited to in-frame clones, with some not included. Clone size and V and J calls were adopted from that table, with D and trimming inferred from the DNA. This table holds about 220,000 clones, around 84% found once. The chain has TRBV28 and TRBJ1-3, with 9 bases matching TRBD1. The origin of this receptor is a man aged 30 to 39 with active or convalescent COVID-19. Material for sequencing was peripheral blood. The CDR3 loop is CASTTGGAGDTIYF. The CDR3 DNA is TGTGCCAGCACCACAGGGGGCGCTGGGGACACCATATATTTT.